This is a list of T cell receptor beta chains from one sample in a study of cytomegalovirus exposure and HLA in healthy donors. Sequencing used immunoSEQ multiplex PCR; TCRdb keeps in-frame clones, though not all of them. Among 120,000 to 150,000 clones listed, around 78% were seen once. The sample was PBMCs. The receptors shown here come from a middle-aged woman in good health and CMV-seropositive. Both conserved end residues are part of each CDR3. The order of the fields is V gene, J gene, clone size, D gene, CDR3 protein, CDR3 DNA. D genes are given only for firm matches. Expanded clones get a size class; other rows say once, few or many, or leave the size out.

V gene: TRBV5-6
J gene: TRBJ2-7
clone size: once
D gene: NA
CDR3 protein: CASSPGGGHEQYF
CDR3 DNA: TGTGCCAGCAGCCCTGGGGGGGGCCACGAGCAGTACTTC

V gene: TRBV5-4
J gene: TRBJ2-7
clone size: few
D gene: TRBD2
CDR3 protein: CASSLPRTSGDEQYF
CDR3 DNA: TGTGCCAGCAGCTTGCCTCGGACTAGTGGAGACGAGCAGTACTTC

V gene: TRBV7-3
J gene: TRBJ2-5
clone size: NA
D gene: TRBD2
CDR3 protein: CASSPDLAGGQETQYF
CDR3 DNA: TGTGCCAGCAGCCCAGACCTAGCGGGAGGGCAAGAGACCCAGTACTTC

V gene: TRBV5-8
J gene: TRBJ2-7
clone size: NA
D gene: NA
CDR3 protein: CASSLYGSESYEQYF
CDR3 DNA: TGTGCCAGCAGCTTGTACGGTAGCGAGTCTTACGAGCAGTACTTC

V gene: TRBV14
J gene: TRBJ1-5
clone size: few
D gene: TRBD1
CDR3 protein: CASSQGGTGNQPQHF
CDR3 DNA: TGTGCCAGCAGCCAAGGTGGGACAGGGAATCAGCCCCAGCATTTT

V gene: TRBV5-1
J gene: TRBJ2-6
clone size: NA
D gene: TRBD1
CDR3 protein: CASRDRVRSGANVLTF
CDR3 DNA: TGCGCCAGCAGAGACAGGGTCAGATCTGGGGCCAACGTCCTGACTTTC

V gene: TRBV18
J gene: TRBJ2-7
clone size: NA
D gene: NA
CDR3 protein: CASSPIADDYEQYF
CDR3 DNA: TGTGCCAGCTCACCTATAGCAGACGACTACGAGCAGTACTTC

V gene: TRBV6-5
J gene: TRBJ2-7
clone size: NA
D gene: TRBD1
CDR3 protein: CASSLTGGSYEQYF
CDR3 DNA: TGTGCCAGCAGTCTCACAGGGGGCTCCTACGAGCAGTACTTC

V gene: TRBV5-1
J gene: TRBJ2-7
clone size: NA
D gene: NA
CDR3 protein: CASSSGSGYEQYF
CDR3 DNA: TGCGCCAGCAGCTCCGGATCAGGCTACGAGCAGTACTTC

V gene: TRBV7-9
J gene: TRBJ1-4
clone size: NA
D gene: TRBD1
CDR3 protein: CASSPGTGSPNEKLFF
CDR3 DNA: TGTGCCAGCAGCCCAGGGACAGGGAGTCCAAATGAAAAACTGTTTTTT

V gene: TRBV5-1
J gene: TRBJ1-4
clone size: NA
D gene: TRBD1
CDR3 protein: CASSFYLGQNEKLFF
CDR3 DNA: TGCGCCAGCAGCTTCTACCTGGGACAGAATGAAAAACTGTTTTTT

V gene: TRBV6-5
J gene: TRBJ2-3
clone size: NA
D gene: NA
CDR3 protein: CASSYSGGTDTQYF
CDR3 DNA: TGTGCCAGCAGTTACTCCGGGGGCACAGATACGCAGTATTTT

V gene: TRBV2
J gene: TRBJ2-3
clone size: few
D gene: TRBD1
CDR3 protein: CASSPGQGYTDTQYF
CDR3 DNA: TGTGCCAGCAGTCCGGGACAGGGATACACAGATACGCAGTATTTT

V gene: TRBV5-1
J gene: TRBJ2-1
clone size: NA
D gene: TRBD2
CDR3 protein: CASSSSAGGPNEQFF
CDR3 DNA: TGCGCCAGCAGCTCCTCAGCGGGAGGGCCCAATGAGCAGTTCTTC

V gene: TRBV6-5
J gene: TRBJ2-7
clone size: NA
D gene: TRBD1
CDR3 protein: CASSSSGQASSYEQYF
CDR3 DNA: TGTGCCAGCAGTTCCTCGGGACAGGCAAGCTCCTACGAGCAGTACTTC

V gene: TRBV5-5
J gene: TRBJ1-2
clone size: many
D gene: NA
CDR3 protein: CASSWPGENYGYTF
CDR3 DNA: TGTGCCAGCAGCTGGCCCGGGGAGAACTATGGCTACACCTTC

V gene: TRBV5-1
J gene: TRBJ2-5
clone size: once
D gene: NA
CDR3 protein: CASSLDRIQETQYF
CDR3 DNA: TGCGCCAGCAGCTTGGACAGGATCCAAGAGACCCAGTACTTC

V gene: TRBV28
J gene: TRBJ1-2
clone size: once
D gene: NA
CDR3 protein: CASRRTRQANYGYTF
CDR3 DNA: TGTGCCAGCAGACGAACTCGACAGGCTAACTATGGCTACACCTTC

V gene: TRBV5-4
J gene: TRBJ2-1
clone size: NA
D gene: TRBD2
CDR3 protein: CASSWGSGAGVVNEQFF
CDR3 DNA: TGTGCCAGCAGCTGGGGGTCTGGAGCGGGAGTGGTCAATGAGCAGTTCTTC

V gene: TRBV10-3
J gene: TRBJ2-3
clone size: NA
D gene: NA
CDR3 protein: CAIKGSTDTQYF
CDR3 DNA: TGTGCCATAAAGGGGAGCACAGATACGCAGTATTTT

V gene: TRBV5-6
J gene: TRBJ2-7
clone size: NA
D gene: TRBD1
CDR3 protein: CASIRDRASYEQYF
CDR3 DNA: TGTGCCAGCATCAGGGACAGGGCTTCCTACGAGCAGTACTTC

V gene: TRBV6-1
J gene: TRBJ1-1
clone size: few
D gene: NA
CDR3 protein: CANGYGSWAFF
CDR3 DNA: TGTGCCAACGGGTATGGTTCTTGGGCTTTCTTT

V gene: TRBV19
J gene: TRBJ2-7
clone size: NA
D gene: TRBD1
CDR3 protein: CASSKVSGTGGGEQYF
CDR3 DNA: TGTGCCAGTAGCAAGGTGTCCGGGACAGGGGGCGGGGAGCAGTACTTC

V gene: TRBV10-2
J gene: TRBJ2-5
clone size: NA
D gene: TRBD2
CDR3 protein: CASSDPGLAEHQETQYF
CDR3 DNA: TGCGCCAGCAGTGACCCGGGACTAGCGGAGCACCAAGAGACCCAGTACTTC

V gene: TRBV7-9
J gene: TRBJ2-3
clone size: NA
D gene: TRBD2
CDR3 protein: CASIGLADHTDTQYF
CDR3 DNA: TGTGCCAGCATCGGACTAGCGGACCATACAGATACGCAGTATTTT

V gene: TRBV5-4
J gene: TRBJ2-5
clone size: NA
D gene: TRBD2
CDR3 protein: CASSSPLSGRQETQYF
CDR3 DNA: TGTGCCAGCAGCTCCCCCCTCAGCGGGAGGCAAGAGACCCAGTACTTC